Listed below are T cell receptor beta chains from one sample, sequenced in a study of blood T cell repertoires in COVID-19. The assay was immunoSEQ multiplex PCR, and TCRdb's table has in-frame clones only and misses some. The table lists 120,000 to 150,000 clones, 70% to 90% of them singletons. The source material was peripheral blood. These receptors came from a human donor with acute or convalescent COVID-19. The donor label of this sample is uncertain. Both conserved end residues are part of each CDR3. Clone size is not always given. Where it is, it says once, few, many or a class for expanded clones.

J	V	size	CDR3
TRBJ2-4	TRBV28	.	CASSLSGTVGNIQYF
TRBJ1-2	TRBV28	.	CASSSGYGYTF
TRBJ2-5	TRBV19	.	CASSIGGRETQYF
TRBJ2-2	TRBV7-6	.	CASSLVVRANTGELFF
TRBJ2-7	TRBV28	few	CASSPFGQGYEQYF
TRBJ2-2	TRBV9	.	CASSVGNTLNTGELFF
TRBJ1-1	TRBV28	.	CASSYVRGQSTEAFF
TRBJ1-1	TRBV18	.	CASSPQTGELNTEAFF
TRBJ2-3	TRBV4-3	.	CASSPRQSTDTQYF
TRBJ2-5	TRBV10-1	.	CASSETAAGLKQTQYF
TRBJ1-4	TRBV7-2	.	CASSLGQGRTINEKLFF
TRBJ2-5	TRBV30	.	CAWSAGGSRQETQYF
TRBJ2-7	TRBV4-3	.	CASSSGRGAYEQYF
TRBJ1-2	TRBV4-3	.	CASSHLENRGGYTF
TRBJ2-7	TRBV12-5	.	CASGLVNPGTGAYEQYF
TRBJ1-1	TRBV5-1	.	CASSWDLREGLTEAFF
TRBJ2-2	TRBV4-2	.	CASSQEIAASANTGELFF
TRBJ1-2	TRBV9	.	CASSAQGSYGYTF
TRBJ2-7	TRBV28	.	CASSSGTSGRIYEQYF
TRBJ2-1	TRBV2	.	CASKSAARKRYNEQFF
TRBJ1-3	TRBV5-4	.	CASSFLAGSGNTIYF
TRBJ1-3	TRBV14	.	CASRRTGTGASTIYF
TRBJ2-1	TRBV2	.	CASCLAALVVNEQFF
TRBJ2-2	TRBV5-4	.	CASSLVGTGYTGELFF
TRBJ2-1	TRBV5-1	few	CASTHTGLAGVYNEQFF
TRBJ2-5	TRBV4-1	.	CASSPTLATGQETQYF
TRBJ1-5	TRBV6-5	.	CASIGEGQPQHF
TRBJ2-1	TRBV4-3	few	CASSQDSSPYNEQFF
TRBJ2-7	TRBV28	.	CASSLSQLIYEQYF
TRBJ1-5	TRBV2	once	CASAGELRGGQPQHF
TRBJ2-1	TRBV25-1	few	CASGLAGSYNEQFF
TRBJ2-7	TRBV5-1	.	CASSLAGTGAYEQYF
TRBJ2-2	TRBV19	.	CTSSLGQVRTGELFF
TRBJ1-2	TRBV19	.	CASSQTGYGYTF
TRBJ2-5	TRBV7-8	few	CASSLGSGGAEETQYF
TRBJ1-2	TRBV7-8	.	CASSLTRGFDYGYTF
TRBJ1-2	TRBV6-5	.	CASRRQGPRDGYTF
TRBJ1-1	TRBV7-9	.	CASSPTQGPGTEAFF
TRBJ2-2	TRBV24-1	.	CATSAPGRGAAGELFF
TRBJ1-2	TRBV7-2	.	CASSPTSGVYGYTF
TRBJ2-2	TRBV5-1	.	CASSLRTEIGGELFF
TRBJ1-5	TRBV9	.	CASSVESGGPYSNQPQHF
TRBJ1-2	TRBV29-1	.	CSVEDPRSNYGYTF
TRBJ2-1	TRBV19	.	CASSKRPGTGENEQFF
TRBJ1-4	TRBV6-5	.	CASSWTLATNEKLFF
TRBJ2-1	TRBV7-2	.	CASSLGLAGGHNEQFF
TRBJ1-3	TRBV7-2	.	CASSFLGRGGYSGNTIYF
TRBJ1-2	TRBV7-2	.	CASSGGWDGYTF
TRBJ2-3	TRBV6-5	.	CASSYPPGMGTDTQYF
TRBJ2-1	TRBV5-4	.	CASSLSSGGSLRGQFF
TRBJ2-1	TRBV9	.	CASSARTGGVFDEQFF
TRBJ1-1	TRBV6-5	.	CASRHNVGGGTEAFF
TRBJ1-2	TRBV28	once	CASSLADSGYTF